This T cell receptor (beta chain) was identified during a study of CD8+ T cells in alopecia areata. The overall study: Each day, treated patients took oral tofacitinib twice, at 5 to 10 mg per dose.

Regarding treatment: oral pan-JAK inhibitor, 5-10 mg twice daily. V shed 5 bases and J shed 4 bases, with 12 bases lying between them. CDR1 MGHDK and CDR2 SYGVNS come from the germline V gene. The CDR3 covers 13 residues. This clone was observed many times. Its target is unknown. Study findings and constraints: Normal scalp had lower clonality than lesional scalp, with alopecia totalis/universalis lesions showing this most strongly. Within the top 100, expanded CD8+ clones significantly decreased with tofacitinib, as did scalp clonality. With tofacitinib ongoing, many expanded lesional clones persisted in both scalp and blood.

RNA was isolated and reverse transcribed to cDNA, the sequencing template. Only in-frame clones appear in the TCRdb table, and some are missing; sequencing was by immunoSEQ multiplex PCR. The top ten clones hold more than 5.5% of a sample with 130,000 or so clones, approximately 60% of them seen once. The sequences come from CD4+ T cells sorted from blood, collected at week 4, from a patient treated with tofacitinib. V and J are TRBV25-1 and TRBJ2-7, with D perhaps TRBD2 (6 bases). This clonotype was sampled from a human donor with alopecia areata. The CDR3 spells CASSKAGFYEQYF. CDR3 sequence (DNA): TGTGCCAGCAGTAAAGCGGGCTTTTACGAGCAGTACTTC.